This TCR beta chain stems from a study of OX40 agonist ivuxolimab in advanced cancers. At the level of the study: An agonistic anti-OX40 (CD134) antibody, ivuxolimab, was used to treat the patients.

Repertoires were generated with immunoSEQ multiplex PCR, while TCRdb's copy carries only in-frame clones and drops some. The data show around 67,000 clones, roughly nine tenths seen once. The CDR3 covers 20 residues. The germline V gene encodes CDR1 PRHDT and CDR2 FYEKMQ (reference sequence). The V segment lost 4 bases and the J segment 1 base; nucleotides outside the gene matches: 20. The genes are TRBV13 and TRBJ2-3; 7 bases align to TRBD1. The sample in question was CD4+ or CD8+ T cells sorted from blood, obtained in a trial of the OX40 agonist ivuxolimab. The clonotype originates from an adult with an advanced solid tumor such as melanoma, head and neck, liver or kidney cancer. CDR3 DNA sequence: TGTGCCAGCAGCTCCGGGTCTCCAGGGGGACACAAAATGGGCACAGATACGCAGTATTTT. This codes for CASSSGSPGGHKMGTDTQYF.